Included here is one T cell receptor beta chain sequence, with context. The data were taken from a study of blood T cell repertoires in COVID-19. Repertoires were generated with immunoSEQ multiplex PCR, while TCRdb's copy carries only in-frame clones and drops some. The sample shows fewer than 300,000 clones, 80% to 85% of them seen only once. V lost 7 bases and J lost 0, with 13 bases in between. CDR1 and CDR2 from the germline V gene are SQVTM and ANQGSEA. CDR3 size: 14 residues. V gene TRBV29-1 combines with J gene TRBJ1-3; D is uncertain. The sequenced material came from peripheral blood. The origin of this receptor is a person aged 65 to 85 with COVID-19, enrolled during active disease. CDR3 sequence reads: CSADPSSSGNTIYF. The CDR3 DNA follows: TGCAGCGCGGACCCTTCCAGCTCTGGAAACACCATATATTTT.